These T cell receptor beta chains were read from a single sample in a study of blood T cell repertoires in COVID-19. Here immunoSEQ multiplex PCR was the method, and the copy in TCRdb shows in-frame clones only, minus some. The table has about 270,000 clones, more than 75% seen once. Sequences were obtained from peripheral blood. Every receptor here comes from a man aged 40-49 years with active or convalescent COVID-19. The CDR3 runs from the conserved cysteine through the conserved F or W. A D gene is named only where the DNA matches it firmly. Only part of the rows carry a size: once, few, many, or a class if the clone is expanded.

j_gene: TRBJ2-5; len: 12; abundance: .; d_gene: .; v_gene: TRBV5-1; CDR3aa: CASSFYQETQYF; CDR3nt: TGCGCCAGCAGCTTCTACCAAGAGACCCAGTACTTC
j_gene: TRBJ1-4; len: 15; abundance: .; d_gene: TRBD1; v_gene: TRBV5-1; CDR3aa: CASSPRQGDTLELFF; CDR3nt: TGCGCCAGCAGCCCTCGACAGGGGGATACCTTGGAACTGTTTTTT
j_gene: TRBJ2-7; len: 15; abundance: .; d_gene: .; v_gene: TRBV7-9; CDR3aa: CASSRFDIVLSEQYF; CDR3nt: TGTGCCAGCAGCCGGTTCGACATCGTTCTCTCCGAGCAGTACTTC
j_gene: TRBJ1-4; len: 13; abundance: .; d_gene: .; v_gene: TRBV15; CDR3aa: CATSRDAAEKLFF; CDR3nt: TGTGCCACCAGCAGAGATGCGGCCGAAAAACTGTTTTTT
j_gene: TRBJ1-5; len: 14; abundance: few; d_gene: .; v_gene: TRBV19; CDR3aa: CASSSGLSNQPQHF; CDR3nt: TGTGCCAGTAGTTCGGGACTATCGAATCAGCCCCAGCATTTT
j_gene: TRBJ1-3; len: 14; abundance: .; d_gene: .; v_gene: TRBV28; CDR3aa: CASIASVGADTIYF; CDR3nt: TGTGCCAGCATAGCCTCCGTTGGGGCGGACACCATATATTTT
j_gene: TRBJ1-5; len: 15; abundance: .; d_gene: .; v_gene: TRBV15; CDR3aa: CATSRDYSRNQPQHF; CDR3nt: TGTGCCACCAGCAGAGATTACAGCCGAAATCAGCCCCAGCATTTT
j_gene: TRBJ2-5; len: 11; abundance: .; d_gene: .; v_gene: TRBV11-3; CDR3aa: CASSLLETQYF; CDR3nt: TGTGCCAGCAGCTTACTGGAGACCCAGTACTTC
j_gene: TRBJ1-2; len: 15; abundance: .; d_gene: TRBD1; v_gene: TRBV3-1/TRBV3-2; CDR3aa: CASSRPGQGLYGYTF; CDR3nt: TGTGCCAGCAGCCGACCGGGACAGGGACTCTATGGCTACACCTTC
j_gene: TRBJ1-6; len: 15; abundance: .; d_gene: .; v_gene: TRBV19; CDR3aa: CASSIAGGVETPLHF; CDR3nt: TGTGCCAGTAGTATAGCGGGGGGTGTGGAGACACCCCTCCACTTT
j_gene: TRBJ2-3; len: 15; abundance: .; d_gene: TRBD2; v_gene: TRBV9; CDR3aa: CASSPGGREADTQYF; CDR3nt: TGTGCCAGCAGCCCCGGGGGGCGGGAGGCTGATACGCAGTATTTT
j_gene: TRBJ1-6; len: 11; abundance: .; d_gene: .; v_gene: TRBV19; CDR3aa: CAAGYNSPLHF; CDR3nt: TGTGCCGCAGGCTATAATTCACCCCTCCACTTT
j_gene: TRBJ2-1; len: 15; abundance: .; d_gene: .; v_gene: TRBV7-6; CDR3aa: CASSSDGRAYNEQFF; CDR3nt: TGTGCCAGCAGCTCCGACGGCAGGGCCTACAATGAGCAGTTCTTC
j_gene: TRBJ2-5; len: 16; abundance: .; d_gene: TRBD1; v_gene: TRBV4-1; CDR3aa: CASSQGNRGLQETQYF; CDR3nt: TGCGCCAGCAGCCAAGGAAACAGGGGGCTTCAAGAGACCCAGTACTTC
j_gene: TRBJ2-3; len: 13; abundance: .; d_gene: .; v_gene: TRBV5-4; CDR3aa: CASSLTSTDTQYF; CDR3nt: TGTGCCAGCAGCTTGACTAGCACAGATACGCAGTATTTT
j_gene: TRBJ2-6; len: 15; abundance: .; d_gene: .; v_gene: TRBV9; CDR3aa: CASSGLVSGANVLTF; CDR3nt: TGTGCCAGCAGCGGGCTTGTTTCTGGGGCCAACGTCCTGACTTTC
j_gene: TRBJ1-3; len: 15; abundance: .; d_gene: TRBD1; v_gene: TRBV19; CDR3aa: CASSWDRRAGNTIYF; CDR3nt: TGTGCCAGTAGTTGGGACAGGCGCGCTGGAAACACCATATATTTT
j_gene: TRBJ2-5; len: 14; abundance: .; d_gene: TRBD1; v_gene: TRBV5-1; CDR3aa: CASSLGGGRETQYF; CDR3nt: TGCGCCAGCAGCTTGGGAGGGGGCCGGGAGACCCAGTACTTC
j_gene: TRBJ1-6; len: 15; abundance: few; d_gene: TRBD1; v_gene: TRBV5-1; CDR3aa: CASSWIDRVDSPLHF; CDR3nt: TGCGCCAGCAGCTGGATTGACAGGGTGGATTCACCCCTCCACTTT
j_gene: TRBJ2-5; len: 13; abundance: .; d_gene: .; v_gene: TRBV7-6; CDR3aa: CASTGWQGETQYF; CDR3nt: TGTGCCAGCACCGGGTGGCAGGGAGAGACCCAGTACTTC
j_gene: TRBJ1-2; len: 13; abundance: .; d_gene: .; v_gene: TRBV19; CDR3aa: CASHGGSDYGYTF; CDR3nt: TGTGCCAGTCATGGGGGGAGTGACTATGGCTACACCTTC
j_gene: TRBJ1-2; len: 13; abundance: few; d_gene: .; v_gene: TRBV19; CDR3aa: CASSVTGNYGYTF; CDR3nt: TGTGCCAGTAGTGTCACAGGGAACTATGGCTACACCTTC
j_gene: TRBJ2-2; len: 15; abundance: .; d_gene: TRBD1; v_gene: TRBV27; CDR3aa: CASIGGRGQVGELFF; CDR3nt: TGTGCCAGCATAGGGGGCAGGGGGCAAGTCGGGGAGCTGTTTTTT
j_gene: TRBJ1-1; len: 15; abundance: .; d_gene: TRBD1; v_gene: TRBV7-9; CDR3aa: CASSFSTGLSTEAFF; CDR3nt: TGTGCCAGCAGCTTTTCGACAGGGCTGAGCACTGAAGCTTTCTTT
j_gene: TRBJ1-2; len: 12; abundance: .; d_gene: .; v_gene: TRBV28; CDR3aa: CASGGGANGYTF; CDR3nt: TGTGCCAGTGGTGGGGGGGCTAATGGCTACACCTTC
j_gene: TRBJ2-7; len: 15; abundance: .; d_gene: TRBD2; v_gene: TRBV5-1; CDR3aa: CASSFPSGGTYEQYF; CDR3nt: TGCGCCAGCAGCTTTCCCAGCGGGGGAACCTACGAGCAGTACTTC
j_gene: TRBJ2-1; len: 17; abundance: .; d_gene: TRBD2; v_gene: TRBV5-1; CDR3aa: CASSLAPSGRAGDEQFF; CDR3nt: TGCGCCAGCAGCTTGGCCCCTAGCGGGAGGGCCGGAGATGAGCAGTTCTTC
j_gene: TRBJ2-1; len: 15; abundance: .; d_gene: TRBD2; v_gene: TRBV3-1/TRBV3-2; CDR3aa: CASSPLAVWANEQFF; CDR3nt: TGTGCCAGCAGCCCTCTAGCGGTTTGGGCCAATGAGCAGTTCTTC
j_gene: TRBJ1-5; len: 14; abundance: .; d_gene: TRBD1; v_gene: TRBV2; CDR3aa: CASSPDRDYQPQHF; CDR3nt: TGTGCCAGCAGCCCTGACAGGGACTATCAGCCCCAGCATTTT
j_gene: TRBJ2-5; len: 20; abundance: .; d_gene: TRBD1; v_gene: TRBV24-1; CDR3aa: CATSDLGGRQGGSSIETQYF; CDR3nt: TGTGCCACCAGTGATTTGGGCGGAAGACAGGGCGGTTCCTCTATAGAGACCCAGTACTTC
j_gene: TRBJ2-1; len: 15; abundance: once; d_gene: .; v_gene: TRBV18; CDR3aa: CASSPWDTGYNEQFF; CDR3nt: TGTGCCAGCTCACCATGGGACACCGGCTACAATGAGCAGTTCTTC
j_gene: TRBJ1-2; len: 15; abundance: .; d_gene: TRBD1; v_gene: TRBV6-5; CDR3aa: CASRRDRGVVTGYTF; CDR3nt: TGTGCCAGCAGAAGAGACAGGGGGGTTGTCACTGGCTACACCTTC
j_gene: TRBJ1-6; len: 16; abundance: .; d_gene: TRBD1; v_gene: TRBV3-1/TRBV3-2; CDR3aa: CASTRTGIAVNSPLHF; CDR3nt: TGTGCCAGCACCCGGACAGGCATTGCAGTCAATTCACCCCTCCACTTT
j_gene: TRBJ2-1; len: 12; abundance: .; d_gene: .; v_gene: TRBV7-9; CDR3aa: CASSTRDNEQFF; CDR3nt: TGTGCCAGCAGCACGCGAGACAATGAGCAGTTCTTC
j_gene: TRBJ2-4; len: 12; abundance: .; d_gene: TRBD1; v_gene: TRBV5-5; CDR3aa: CASSLQGNIQYF; CDR3nt: TGTGCCAGCAGCTTACAGGGGAACATTCAGTACTTC
j_gene: TRBJ2-7; len: 13; abundance: .; d_gene: .; v_gene: TRBV12-3/TRBV12-4; CDR3aa: CASGLGQTAEQYF; CDR3nt: TGTGCCAGCGGACTGGGCCAGACGGCCGAGCAGTACTTC
j_gene: TRBJ1-1; len: 13; abundance: .; d_gene: .; v_gene: TRBV9; CDR3aa: CASSVGGDTEAFF; CDR3nt: TGTGCCAGCAGCGTAGGCGGTGACACTGAAGCTTTCTTT
j_gene: TRBJ2-7; len: 13; abundance: .; d_gene: .; v_gene: TRBV14; CDR3aa: CASSRVKTYEQYF; CDR3nt: TGTGCCAGCAGCCGCGTGAAAACCTACGAGCAGTACTTC
j_gene: TRBJ2-1; len: 15; abundance: .; d_gene: TRBD2; v_gene: TRBV2; CDR3aa: CASSLLLAGAVEQFF; CDR3nt: TGTGCCAGCAGTCTCTTACTAGCGGGAGCCGTTGAGCAGTTCTTC
j_gene: TRBJ2-1; len: 16; abundance: .; d_gene: TRBD2; v_gene: TRBV30; CDR3aa: CAWSARGGARWALQFF; CDR3nt: TGTGCCTGGAGCGCCCGGGGGGGCGCGAGGTGGGCCTTGCAGTTCTTC
j_gene: TRBJ1-5; len: 12; abundance: .; d_gene: .; v_gene: TRBV12-3/TRBV12-4; CDR3aa: CASREDNQPQHF; CDR3nt: TGTGCCAGCAGGGAGGACAATCAGCCCCAGCATTTT
j_gene: TRBJ1-3; len: 15; abundance: .; d_gene: .; v_gene: TRBV6-6; CDR3aa: CASTSDSFWGNTIYF; CDR3nt: TGTGCCAGCACCAGCGACAGTTTCTGGGGAAACACCATATATTTT
j_gene: TRBJ1-2; len: 15; abundance: .; d_gene: .; v_gene: TRBV9; CDR3aa: CASSVGRGGDYGYTF; CDR3nt: TGTGCCAGCAGCGTAGGCAGGGGTGGCGACTATGGCTACACCTTC
j_gene: TRBJ2-3; len: 15; abundance: .; d_gene: .; v_gene: TRBV5-4; CDR3aa: CASSPRTASTDTQYF; CDR3nt: TGTGCCAGCAGCCCCCGGACAGCTAGCACAGATACGCAGTATTTT
j_gene: TRBJ1-5; len: 16; abundance: .; d_gene: .; v_gene: TRBV19; CDR3aa: CASSWSQTYSNQPQHF; CDR3nt: TGTGCCAGTAGTTGGTCGCAGACTTATAGCAATCAGCCCCAGCATTTT
j_gene: TRBJ1-2; len: 14; abundance: .; d_gene: .; v_gene: TRBV7-9; CDR3aa: CASSSEGTFHGYTF; CDR3nt: TGTGCCAGCAGCTCTGAGGGCACATTCCACGGCTACACCTTC
j_gene: TRBJ1-4; len: 14; abundance: .; d_gene: .; v_gene: TRBV6-2/TRBV6-3; CDR3aa: CASSYPGTSEKLFF; CDR3nt: TGTGCCAGCAGTTACCCTGGGACTTCCGAAAAACTGTTTTTT
j_gene: TRBJ1-2; len: 14; abundance: once; d_gene: TRBD1; v_gene: TRBV24-1; CDR3aa: CATSDPDRVYGYTF; CDR3nt: TGTGCCACCAGTGACCCTGACAGGGTTTACGGCTACACCTTC
j_gene: TRBJ1-6; len: 16; abundance: .; d_gene: .; v_gene: TRBV6-6; CDR3aa: CASHSLPRTDQAPLHF; CDR3nt: TGTGCCAGTCATTCCCTGCCACGGACAGACCAAGCACCCCTCCACTTT
j_gene: TRBJ1-2; len: 14; abundance: .; d_gene: TRBD1; v_gene: TRBV7-2; CDR3aa: CASSLGDRIYGYDF; CDR3nt: TGTGCCAGCAGCTTGGGGGACAGAATCTATGGCTACGACTTC
j_gene: TRBJ1-5; len: 14; abundance: .; d_gene: TRBD1; v_gene: TRBV2; CDR3aa: CASRDRVGNQPQHF; CDR3nt: TGTGCCAGCAGGGACAGGGTTGGCAATCAGCCCCAGCATTTT
j_gene: TRBJ2-1; len: 16; abundance: .; d_gene: .; v_gene: TRBV5-1; CDR3aa: CASSSLASEPYNEQFF; CDR3nt: TGCGCCAGCAGCAGCCTGGCTAGCGAGCCCTACAATGAGCAGTTCTTC
j_gene: TRBJ1-1; len: 16; abundance: .; d_gene: .; v_gene: TRBV28; CDR3aa: CASSISPYREHTEAFF; CDR3nt: TGTGCCAGCAGTATTAGCCCGTACAGGGAGCACACTGAAGCTTTCTTT
j_gene: TRBJ1-5; len: 14; abundance: .; d_gene: .; v_gene: TRBV30; CDR3aa: CAWSLGGYNQPQHF; CDR3nt: TGTGCCTGGAGTTTGGGAGGATACAATCAGCCCCAGCATTTT
j_gene: TRBJ1-4; len: 15; abundance: .; d_gene: TRBD1; v_gene: TRBV7-6; CDR3aa: CASSLGDRGVEKLFF; CDR3nt: TGTGCCAGCAGCTTGGGGGACAGGGGAGTTGAAAAACTGTTTTTT
j_gene: TRBJ2-3; len: 16; abundance: .; d_gene: TRBD2; v_gene: TRBV25-1; CDR3aa: CASSETSGGDVDTQYF; CDR3nt: TGTGCCAGCAGTGAGACAAGCGGGGGGGATGTAGATACGCAGTATTTT